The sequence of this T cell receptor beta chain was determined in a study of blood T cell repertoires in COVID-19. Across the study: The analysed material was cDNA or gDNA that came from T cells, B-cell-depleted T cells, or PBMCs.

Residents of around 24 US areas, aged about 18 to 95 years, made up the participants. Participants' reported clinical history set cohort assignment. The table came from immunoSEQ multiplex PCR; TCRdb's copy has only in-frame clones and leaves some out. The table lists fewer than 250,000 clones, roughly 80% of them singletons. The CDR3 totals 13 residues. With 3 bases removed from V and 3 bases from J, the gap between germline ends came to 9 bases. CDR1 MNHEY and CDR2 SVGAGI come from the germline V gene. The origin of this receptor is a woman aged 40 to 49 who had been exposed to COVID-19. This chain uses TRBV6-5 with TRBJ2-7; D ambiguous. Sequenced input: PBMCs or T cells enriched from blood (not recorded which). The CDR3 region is CASSYWRGYEQYF. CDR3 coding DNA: TGTGCCAGCAGTTATTGGAGAGGCTACGAGCAGTACTTC.